In this sample, the clone carrying this TCR beta chain turned up a few times. One entry per CDR3 protein results from TCRdb running MiXCR on the PCR reads. This sample has about 640,000 distinct CDR3 sequences, with just under 20% found just once. The CDR3 spans 15 residues. V shed 4 bases, J shed 6 bases, and the junction held 6 bases outside the gene matches. Germline CDR1 is GTSNPN and CDR2 is SVGIG (reference sequence). The data stem from a study of molecular identifiers for immune sequencing clone quantification. This clonotype was obtained from a human donor in good health. Some libraries in this study had Jurkat cell RNA spiked in. The chain is built from TRBV30 and TRBJ1-4, with 12 bases that match TRBD1. The sequenced sample consisted of naive CD8+ T cells from blood, with Jurkat cell RNA spiked in. This sample's subset: FACS-sorted CD8+CD4-CCR7+CD45RA+ naive T cells. The CDR3 protein is CAWMGTGGFYEKLFF. CDR3 DNA sequence: TGTGCCTGGATGGGGACAGGGGGCTTTTATGAAAAACTGTTTTTT.